Listed below are T cell receptor beta chains from one sample, sequenced in a study of T cell responses to AZD1222 COVID-19 vaccine. Data came from immunoSEQ multiplex PCR; TCRdb stores just in-frame clones and leaves some out. The sample contains approximately 170,000 clones, approximately 88% of which appear only once. Sequencing was performed on peripheral blood, taken 28 days after the second AZD1222 dose. Source of these receptors: an adult who received the AZD1222 COVID-19 vaccine. CDR3s include the opening cysteine and the closing phenylalanine or tryptophan. A D gene is named only where the DNA matches it firmly. Clone size is shown for a subset of rows, as once, few, many or a class of expanded clone.

abundance: -
d_gene: -
j_gene: TRBJ2-7
v_gene: TRBV5-8
CDR3nt: TGTGCCAGCAGCGTTACCGGGGGAAGGTACGAGCAGTACTTC
CDR3aa: CASSVTGGRYEQYF

abundance: few
d_gene: -
j_gene: TRBJ1-4
v_gene: TRBV5-4
CDR3nt: TGTGCCAGCAGCTTGACTGGGCAGGGTTCGGCAACTAATGAAAAACTGTTTTTT
CDR3aa: CASSLTGQGSATNEKLFF

abundance: -
d_gene: -
j_gene: TRBJ1-2
v_gene: TRBV6-1
CDR3nt: TGTGCCAGCAGTGAAAGGGGGGGCCGAAGAGGCTACACCTTC
CDR3aa: CASSERGGRRGYTF

abundance: -
d_gene: -
j_gene: TRBJ1-1
v_gene: TRBV11-2
CDR3nt: TGTGCCAGCAGCCCCAGGGCCGGGAACACTGAAGCTTTCTTT
CDR3aa: CASSPRAGNTEAFF

abundance: -
d_gene: TRBD2
j_gene: TRBJ2-3
v_gene: TRBV7-8
CDR3nt: TGTGCCAGCAGCTTAGGGACTAGCGGGGCCACAGATACGCAGTATTTT
CDR3aa: CASSLGTSGATDTQYF

abundance: -
d_gene: -
j_gene: TRBJ1-2
v_gene: TRBV5-3
CDR3nt: TGTGCCAGAAGCACCCCGCGGGGGAGTACCTATGGCTACACCTTC
CDR3aa: CARSTPRGSTYGYTF

abundance: -
d_gene: -
j_gene: TRBJ2-3
v_gene: TRBV4-1
CDR3nt: TGCGCCAGCAGCCAAGTGGGGGCGGGGGTACATTTT
CDR3aa: CASSQVGAGVHF

abundance: few
d_gene: TRBD1
j_gene: TRBJ1-6
v_gene: TRBV3-1/TRBV3-2
CDR3nt: TGTGCCAGCAGCCACGACAGGGACTATAATTCACCCCTCCACTTT
CDR3aa: CASSHDRDYNSPLHF

abundance: -
d_gene: -
j_gene: TRBJ2-4
v_gene: TRBV19
CDR3nt: TGTGCCAGTAGTATAGATTCCGGGGGCGTCAAAAACATTCAGTACTTC
CDR3aa: CASSIDSGGVKNIQYF

abundance: -
d_gene: -
j_gene: TRBJ2-3
v_gene: TRBV9
CDR3nt: TGTGCCAGCAGCGCGAGGTCCGAAGGGGATACGCAGTATTTT
CDR3aa: CASSARSEGDTQYF

abundance: -
d_gene: TRBD2
j_gene: TRBJ2-1
v_gene: TRBV5-1
CDR3nt: TGCGCCAGTCGACTAGCGGGGGGCATGGCGTACAATGAGCAGTTCTTC
CDR3aa: CASRLAGGMAYNEQFF

abundance: -
d_gene: -
j_gene: TRBJ1-3
v_gene: TRBV7-2
CDR3nt: TGTGCCAGCAGCTCAGGGACTTCTGGAAACACCATATATTTT
CDR3aa: CASSSGTSGNTIYF

abundance: -
d_gene: -
j_gene: TRBJ2-1
v_gene: TRBV11-1
CDR3nt: TGTGCCAGCAGCTTGGGACAATACAATGAGCAGTTCTTC
CDR3aa: CASSLGQYNEQFF

abundance: few
d_gene: -
j_gene: TRBJ1-5
v_gene: TRBV10-3
CDR3nt: TGTGCCATCAGTGCATCGGAAAGCAATCAGCCCCAGCATTTT
CDR3aa: CAISASESNQPQHF

abundance: -
d_gene: -
j_gene: TRBJ1-2
v_gene: TRBV2
CDR3nt: TGTGCCAGCCCCCAAGGCAGTAACTATGGCTACACCTTC
CDR3aa: CASPQGSNYGYTF

abundance: once
d_gene: -
j_gene: TRBJ2-1
v_gene: TRBV3-1/TRBV3-2
CDR3nt: TGTGCCAGCAGCCAGGGGGGCCGTCGAGGCCCCAAGCAGTTCTTC
CDR3aa: CASSQGGRRGPKQFF

abundance: -
d_gene: -
j_gene: TRBJ1-1
v_gene: TRBV7-2
CDR3nt: TGTGCCAGCAGCTTAGCGCCCCCAGGGAGGAACACTGAAGCTTTCTTT
CDR3aa: CASSLAPPGRNTEAFF

abundance: -
d_gene: -
j_gene: TRBJ1-2
v_gene: TRBV4-1
CDR3nt: TGCGCCAGCAGCCAAGTTAGAAGTAATGGCTACACCTTC
CDR3aa: CASSQVRSNGYTF

abundance: -
d_gene: -
j_gene: TRBJ2-1
v_gene: TRBV7-9
CDR3nt: TGTGCCAGCAGCTCAACGGGGGGCGAGCAGTTCTTC
CDR3aa: CASSSTGGEQFF

abundance: -
d_gene: -
j_gene: TRBJ2-7
v_gene: TRBV5-4
CDR3nt: TGTGCCAGCAGCTACAACAGCTACGAGCAGTACTTC
CDR3aa: CASSYNSYEQYF